A single sample is the source of the 15 T cell receptor beta chains below, sequenced in a study of T cells in Graves' hyperthyroidism and ophthalmopathy. Amplification targeted TCR beta CDR3 regions from RNA transcripts. HTBI primers drove first-round RT-PCR of the TCR CDR3. From the multiplex PCR reads, TCRdb called clonotypes with MiXCR, one entry per CDR3 protein. The table has around 340,000 distinct CDR3 sequences, around 18% seen once. The sequencing input was blood. The receptors shown here come from a woman aged 40 to 49 with Graves' ophthalmopathy.

In this sample, this clonotype turned up many times. The CDR3 DNA reads TGTGCCAGCAGCTTAGGCTCGGGGAAAGAGACCCAGTACTTC. Translated, it gives CASSLGSGKETQYF. The V and J genes are TRBV7-9 and TRBJ2-5; tentative D call: TRBD2 (5 bases). V was cut by 1 base and J by 3 bases, with 9 bases left in between. CDR1 and CDR2 from the germline V gene are SEHNR and FQNEAQ (reference sequence). The CDR3 extends over 14 amino acids. Complete variable domain (other parts from reference TRBV7-9 and TRBJ2-5): DTGVSQNPRHKITKRGQNVTFRCDPISEHNRLYWYRQTLGQGPEFLTYFQNEAQLEKSRLLSDRFSAERPKGSFSTLEIQRTEQGDSAMYLCASSLGSGKETQYFGPGTRLLVL.

The CDR3 reads CATSRDFAGLQQYF. The CDR3, as DNA: TGTGCCACCAGCAGAGATTTTGCGGGCCTTCAGCAGTACTTC. The rearrangement uses TRBV15 and TRBJ2-7, with D perhaps matching TRBD2 (5 bases). The CDR3 extends over 14 amino acids. CDR1 and CDR2 (germline): LNHNV, YYDKDF (reference sequence). Trimming took off 0 bases at V and 8 bases at J, with 14 bases between the two ends.

This clonotype was detected many times. The chain combines TRBV7-2 with TRBJ2-2, with 10 bases lining up with TRBD2. Germline CDR1 and CDR2: SGHTA and FQGNSA. V shed 6 bases, J shed 7 bases, and the junction held 5 bases outside the gene matches. The CDR3 sequence is 14 residues long. The CDR3 DNA is TGTGCCAGCAGAACTAGCGGGAAGTACGGGGAGCTGTTTTTT. This codes for CASRTSGKYGELFF.

CDR3 sequence reads: CASSEWDRVLYEQYF. DNA of the CDR3: TGCGCCAGCAGTGAGTGGGACAGGGTCTTGTACGAGCAGTACTTC. The chain joins TRBV10-2 to TRBJ2-7; 9 positions match TRBD1. The J segment lost 4 bases and the V segment lost 1 base, leaving 5 bases of the junction unmatched. The CDR3 runs to 15 residues. The V gene's germline CDR1 is WSHSY and CDR2 SAAADI.

This clonotype was observed many times. The chain links TRBV18 to TRBJ2-7; 7 bases are shared with TRBD2. The CDR3 has 14 amino acids. The J segment lost 3 bases and the V segment lost 5 bases, leaving 7 bases of the junction unmatched. Germline CDR1 is KGHSH and CDR2 is LQKENI. The CDR3 is CASSREGGSYEQYF. CDR3 bases: TGTGCCAGCTCAAGAGAGGGAGGGAGCTACGAGCAGTACTTC.

This clonotype was recorded many times. The chain uses TRBV5-1 and TRBJ1-1, with D perhaps matching TRBD1 (6 bases). Germline CDR1 is SGHRS and CDR2 is YFSETQ. The CDR3 loop spans 16 amino acids. V lost 0 bases and J 1 base, leaving 13 bases between the germline ends. The CDR3 nucleotides read TGCGCCAGCAGCTTGGATAGGGGACACGAGAACACTGAAGCTTTCTTT. Its protein is CASSLDRGHENTEAFF.

This clonotype was observed at least ten times. The chain's CDR3 is CASIHSAMNTEAFF. CDR3 DNA: TGTGCCAGCATCCACAGCGCGATGAACACTGAAGCTTTCTTT. The chain couples TRBV6-1 to TRBJ1-1; unclear D gene. V was cut by 7 bases and J by 0 bases, with 12 bases left in between. Germline CDR1 MNHNS, CDR2 SASEGT. The CDR3 runs 14 residues.

In this sample, this clonotype turned up once. V gene TRBV12-3 or TRBV12-4 combines with J gene TRBJ1-1, with 7 bases lining up with TRBD1. V lost 7 bases and J lost 0; bases outside the gene matches: 8. The CDR3 runs 15 residues. In DNA, the CDR3 is TGTGCCAGCACCGCGACAGGGAGCATGAACACTGAAGCTTTCTTT. Residues: CASTATGSMNTEAFF.

This clonotype was seen repeatedly, ten times or more. The V and J genes are TRBV7-2 and TRBJ1-5, with D maybe TRBD1 (6 bases). CDR1 is SGHTA and CDR2 is FQGNSA in the germline V gene. This CDR3 has 14 amino acids. The ends were cut back, 5 bases at V and 9 bases at J, with 17 bases in the middle. The CDR3 region is CASSATGTSGPQHF. The CDR3 DNA reads as TGTGCCAGCAGCGCGACAGGTACTTCGGGGCCCCAGCATTTT.

In its sample, this clonotype was seen once. V gene TRBV6-1 combines with J gene TRBJ2-7; TRBD1 aligns across 8 bases. The V and J ends lost 6 bases and 6 bases, in that order; junction bases with no gene match: 13. Per the germline V gene, CDR1 is MNHNS and CDR2 is SASEGT. The CDR3 contains 15 residues. CDR3 sequence reads: CASRRDRGEGFEQYF. CDR3 sequence (DNA): TGTGCCAGCAGACGAGACAGGGGAGAGGGATTCGAGCAGTACTTC.

The rearrangement joins TRBV27 to TRBJ2-7; TRBD2 aligns across 12 bases. Unmatched junction bases numbered 11, after V lost 6 bases and J lost 5 bases. From germline, CDR1 is MNHEY and CDR2 SMNVEV (reference sequence). The CDR3 has 16 residues. CDR3 DNA: TGTGCCAGCAGCCGCCGACTAGCGGGAGTCTCGAACGAGCAGTACTTC. Translated: CASSRRLAGVSNEQYF.

This clonotype was counted at least ten times. The genes are TRBV6-4 and TRBJ2-2, with D unresolved. CDR1 and CDR2 from the germline V gene are MRHNA and SNTAGT. V was trimmed by 2 bases and J by 6 bases, leaving 7 bases between them. The CDR3 has 13 amino acids. CDR3 in amino acids: CASSDRVAGELFF. As DNA, the CDR3 is TGTGCCAGCAGTGACCGGGTCGCCGGGGAGCTGTTTTTT.

J is TRBJ1-5 and V is TRBV12-3 or TRBV12-4; 8 bases fit TRBD1. V gave up 6 bases and J gave up 7 bases; unmatched junction bases: 5. The CDR3 runs to 13 residues. The CDR3 sequence is CASRAGGGQPQHF. CDR3 nucleotide sequence: TGTGCCAGCAGAGCAGGGGGCGGGCAGCCCCAGCATTTT.

This clonotype was counted at least ten times. The rearrangement links TRBV30 to TRBJ1-6, with TRBD1 identical over 9 bases. V lost 4 bases and J lost 10; bases outside the gene matches: 5. The germline V gene encodes CDR1 GTSNPN and CDR2 SVGIG (reference sequence). CDR3 length: 13 residues. The CDR3 loop is CAWTGTGQSPLHF. The CDR3 coding sequence is TGTGCCTGGACCGGGACAGGGCAATCACCCCTCCACTTT.

This clonotype was counted at least ten times. V usage is TRBV15 and J usage is TRBJ2-7; D remains ambiguous. This CDR3 has 15 amino acids. Germline V lookup: CDR1 LNHNV, CDR2 YYDKDF (reference sequence). Trimming left V 0 bases short and J 7 bases short, with 16 bases between. The chain's CDR3 is CATSRDLGYVKEQYF. The CDR3 region has the DNA TGTGCCACCAGCAGAGATTTGGGTTACGTTAAGGAGCAGTACTTC.